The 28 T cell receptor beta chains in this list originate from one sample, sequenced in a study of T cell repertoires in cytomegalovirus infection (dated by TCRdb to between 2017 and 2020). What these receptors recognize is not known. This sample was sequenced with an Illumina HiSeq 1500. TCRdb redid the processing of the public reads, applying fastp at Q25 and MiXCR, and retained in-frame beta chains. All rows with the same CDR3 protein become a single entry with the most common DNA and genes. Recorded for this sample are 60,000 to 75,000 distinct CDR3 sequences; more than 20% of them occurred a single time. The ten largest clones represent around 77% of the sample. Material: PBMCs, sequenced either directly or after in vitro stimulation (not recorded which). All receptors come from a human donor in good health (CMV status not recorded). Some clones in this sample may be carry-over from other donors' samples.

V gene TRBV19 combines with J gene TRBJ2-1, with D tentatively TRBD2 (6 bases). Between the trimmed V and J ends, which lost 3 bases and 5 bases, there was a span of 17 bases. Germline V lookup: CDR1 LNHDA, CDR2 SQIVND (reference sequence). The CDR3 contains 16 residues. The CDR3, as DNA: TGTGCCAGTAGTATTCAATCCGGACTACCAGACAATGAGCAGTTCTTC. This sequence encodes CASSIQSGLPDNEQFF. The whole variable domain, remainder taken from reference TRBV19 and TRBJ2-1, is DGGITQSPKYLFRKEGQNVTLSCEQNLNHDAMYWYRQDPGQGLRLIYYSQIVNDFQKGDIAEGYSVSREKKESFPLTVTSAQKNPTAFYLCASSIQSGLPDNEQFFGPGTRLTVL.

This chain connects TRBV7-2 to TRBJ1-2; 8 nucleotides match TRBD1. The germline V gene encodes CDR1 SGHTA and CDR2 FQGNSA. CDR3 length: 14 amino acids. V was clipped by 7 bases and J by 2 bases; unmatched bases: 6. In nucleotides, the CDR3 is TGTGCCAGCACCTCCGGGACAGGAAACTATGGCTACACCTTC. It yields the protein CASTSGTGNYGYTF. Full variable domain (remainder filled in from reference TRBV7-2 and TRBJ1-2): GAGVSQSPSNKVTEKGKDVELRCDPISGHTALYWYRQSLGQGLEFLIYFQGNSAPDKSGLPSDRFSAERTGGSVSTLTIQRTQQEDSAVYLCASTSGTGNYGYTFGSGTRLTVV.

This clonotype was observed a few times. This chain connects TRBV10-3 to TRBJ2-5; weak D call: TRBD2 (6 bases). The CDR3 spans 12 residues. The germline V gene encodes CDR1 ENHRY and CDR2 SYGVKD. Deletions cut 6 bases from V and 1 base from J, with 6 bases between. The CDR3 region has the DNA TGTGCCATCAGCGGGAGCCAAGAGACCCAGTACTTC. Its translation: CAISGSQETQYF.

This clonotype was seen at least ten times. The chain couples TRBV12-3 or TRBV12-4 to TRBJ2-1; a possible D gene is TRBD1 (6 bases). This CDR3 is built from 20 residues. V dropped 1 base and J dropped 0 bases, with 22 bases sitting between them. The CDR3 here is CASSLVWDNLFLSSYNEQFF. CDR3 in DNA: TGTGCCAGCAGTTTAGTGTGGGACAACCTCTTTCTCAGCTCCTACAATGAGCAGTTCTTC.

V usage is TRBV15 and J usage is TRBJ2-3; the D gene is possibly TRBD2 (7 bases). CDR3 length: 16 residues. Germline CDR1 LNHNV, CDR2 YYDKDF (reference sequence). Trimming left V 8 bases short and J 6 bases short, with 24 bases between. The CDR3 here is CATSGGSGGQRDTQYF. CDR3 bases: TGTGCCACCTCAGGAGGGTCGGGGGGCCAGCGGGATACGCAGTATTTT.

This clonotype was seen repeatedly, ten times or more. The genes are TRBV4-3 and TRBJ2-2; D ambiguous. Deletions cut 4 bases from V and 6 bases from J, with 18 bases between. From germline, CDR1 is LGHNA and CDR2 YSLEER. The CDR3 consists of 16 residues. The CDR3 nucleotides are TGCGCCAGCAGCCCCTCTCGGCGCTCGTATGCCGGGGAGCTGTTTTTT. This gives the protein CASSPSRRSYAGELFF.

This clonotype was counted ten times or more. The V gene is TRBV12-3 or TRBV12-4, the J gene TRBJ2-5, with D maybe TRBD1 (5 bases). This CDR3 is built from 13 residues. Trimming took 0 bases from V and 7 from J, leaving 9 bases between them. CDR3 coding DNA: TGTGCCAGCAGTTTAGCAGGGGTTGGGACCCAGTACTTC. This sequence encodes CASSLAGVGTQYF.

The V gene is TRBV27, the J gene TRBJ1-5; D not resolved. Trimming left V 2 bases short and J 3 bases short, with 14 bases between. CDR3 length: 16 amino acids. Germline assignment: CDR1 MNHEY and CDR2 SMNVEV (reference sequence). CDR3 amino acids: CASSLEGPLNNQPQHF. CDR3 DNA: TGTGCCAGCAGTTTAGAAGGACCGCTTAACAATCAGCCCCAGCATTTT.

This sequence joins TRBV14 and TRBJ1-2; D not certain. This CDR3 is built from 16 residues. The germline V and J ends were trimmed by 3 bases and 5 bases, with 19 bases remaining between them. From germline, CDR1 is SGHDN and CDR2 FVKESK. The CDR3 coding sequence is TGTGCCAGCAGCCAGAGATTTGGGAATCAGCCGTATGGCTACACCTTC. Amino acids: CASSQRFGNQPYGYTF. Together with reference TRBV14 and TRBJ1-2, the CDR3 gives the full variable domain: EAGVTQFPSHSVIEKGQTVTLRCDPISGHDNLYWYRRVMGKEIKFLLHFVKESKQDESGMPNNRFLAERTGGTYSTLKVQPAELEDSGVYFCASSQRFGNQPYGYTFGSGTRLTVV.

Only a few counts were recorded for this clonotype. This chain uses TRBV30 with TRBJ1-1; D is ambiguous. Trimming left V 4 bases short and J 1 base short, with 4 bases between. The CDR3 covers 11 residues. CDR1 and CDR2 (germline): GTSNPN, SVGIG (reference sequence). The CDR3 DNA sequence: TGTGCCTGGAACAGGAACACTGAAGCTTTCTTT. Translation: CAWNRNTEAFF. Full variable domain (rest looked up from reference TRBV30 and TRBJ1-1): SQTIHQWPATLVQPVGSPLSLECTVEGTSNPNLYWYRQAAGRGLQLLFYSVGIGQISSEVPQNLSASRPQDRQFILSSKKLLLSDSGFYLCAWNRNTEAFFGQGTRLTVV.

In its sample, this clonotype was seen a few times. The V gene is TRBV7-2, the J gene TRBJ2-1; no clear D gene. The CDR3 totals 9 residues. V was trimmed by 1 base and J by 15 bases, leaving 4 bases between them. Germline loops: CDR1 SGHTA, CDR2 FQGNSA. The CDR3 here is CASSLGLFF. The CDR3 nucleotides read TGTGCCAGCAGCTTAGGTCTGTTCTTC.

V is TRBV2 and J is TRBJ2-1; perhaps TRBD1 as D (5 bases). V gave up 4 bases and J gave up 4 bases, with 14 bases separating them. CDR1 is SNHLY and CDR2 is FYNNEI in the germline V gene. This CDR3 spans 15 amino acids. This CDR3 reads CASSVGRRTYNEQFF. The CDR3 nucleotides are TGTGCCAGCAGTGTAGGGCGGCGGACATACAATGAGCAGTTCTTC. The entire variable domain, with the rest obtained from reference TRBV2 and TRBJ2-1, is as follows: EPEVTQTPSHQVTQMGQEVILRCVPISNHLYFYWYRQILGQKVEFLVSFYNNEISEKSEIFDDQFSVERPDGSNFTLKIRSTKLEDSAMYFCASSVGRRTYNEQFFGPGTRLTVL.

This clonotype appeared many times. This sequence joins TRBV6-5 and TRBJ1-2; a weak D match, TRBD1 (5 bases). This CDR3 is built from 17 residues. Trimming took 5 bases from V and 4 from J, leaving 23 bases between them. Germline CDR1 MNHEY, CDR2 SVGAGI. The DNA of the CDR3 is TGTGCCAGCAGTCTCTCGAAGCCAGACAGCGGAATCTATGGCTACACCTTC. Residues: CASSLSKPDSGIYGYTF.

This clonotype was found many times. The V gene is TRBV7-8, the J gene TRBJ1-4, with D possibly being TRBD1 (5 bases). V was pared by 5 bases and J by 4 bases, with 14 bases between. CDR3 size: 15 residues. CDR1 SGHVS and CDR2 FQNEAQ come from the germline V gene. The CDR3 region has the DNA TGTGCCAGCAGCCCGACCGACAGACTTAATGAAAAACTGTTTTTT. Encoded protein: CASSPTDRLNEKLFF.

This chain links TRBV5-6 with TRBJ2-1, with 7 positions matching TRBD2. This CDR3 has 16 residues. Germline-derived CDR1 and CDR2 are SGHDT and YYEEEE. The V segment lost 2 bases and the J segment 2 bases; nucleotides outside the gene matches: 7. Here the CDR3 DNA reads TGTGCCAGCAGCTTTTATGTAGGACTAGCCTACAATGAGCAGTTCTTC. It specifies CASSFYVGLAYNEQFF.

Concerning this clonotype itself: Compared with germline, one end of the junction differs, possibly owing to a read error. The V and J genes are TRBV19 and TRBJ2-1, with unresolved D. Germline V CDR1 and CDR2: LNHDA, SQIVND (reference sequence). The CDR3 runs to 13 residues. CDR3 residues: CASSIVYRNDQFF. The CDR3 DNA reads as TGTGCCAGTAGTATAGTATACCGGAATGATCAGTTCTTC.

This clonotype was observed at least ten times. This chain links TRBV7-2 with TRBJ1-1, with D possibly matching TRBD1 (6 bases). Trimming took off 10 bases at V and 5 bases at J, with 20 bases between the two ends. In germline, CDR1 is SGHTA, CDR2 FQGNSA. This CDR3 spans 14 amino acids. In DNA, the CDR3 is TGTGCCATTAGACAAACAGGAGGGGGGACTGAAGCTTTCTTT. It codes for CAIRQTGGGTEAFF. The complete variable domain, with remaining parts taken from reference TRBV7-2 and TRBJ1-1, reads GAGVSQSPSNKVTEKGKDVELRCDPISGHTALYWYRQSLGQGLEFLIYFQGNSAPDKSGLPSDRFSAERTGGSVSTLTIQRTQQEDSAVYLCAIRQTGGGTEAFFGQGTRLTVV.

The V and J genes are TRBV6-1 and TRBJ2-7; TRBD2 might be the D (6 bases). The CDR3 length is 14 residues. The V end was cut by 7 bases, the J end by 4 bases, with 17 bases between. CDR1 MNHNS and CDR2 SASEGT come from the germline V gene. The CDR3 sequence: CASTRLVDGYEQYV. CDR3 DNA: TGTGCCAGCACTAGACTAGTCGATGGATACGAGCAGTACGTC.

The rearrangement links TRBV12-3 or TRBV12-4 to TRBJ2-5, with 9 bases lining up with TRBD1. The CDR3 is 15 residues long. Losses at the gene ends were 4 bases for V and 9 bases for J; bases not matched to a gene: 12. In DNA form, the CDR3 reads TGTGCCAGCAGTTCGTGGACAGGGGCGGGGGAGCCCCAGTACTTC. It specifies CASSSWTGAGEPQYF.

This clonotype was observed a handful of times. CDR3 in DNA: TGTGCCAGCAGCTTGGGGAGCCAGGCCCTTAGCTCCTACAATGAGCAGTTCTTC. It specifies CASSLGSQALSSYNEQFF. This chain joins TRBV5-4 and TRBJ2-1; no clear D gene. The V end lost 0 bases, the J end lost 0 bases, and 16 bases lay between the germline ends. This CDR3 has 18 residues. The germline gives CDR1 SGHNT, CDR2 YYREEE (reference sequence).

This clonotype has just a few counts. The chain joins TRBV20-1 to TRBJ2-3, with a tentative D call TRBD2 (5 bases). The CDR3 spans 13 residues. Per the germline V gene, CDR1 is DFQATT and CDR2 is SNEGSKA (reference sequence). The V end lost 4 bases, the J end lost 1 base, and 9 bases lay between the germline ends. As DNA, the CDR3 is TGCAGTGCTACCCGGGAAGGCACAGATACGCAGTATTTT. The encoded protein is CSATREGTDTQYF.

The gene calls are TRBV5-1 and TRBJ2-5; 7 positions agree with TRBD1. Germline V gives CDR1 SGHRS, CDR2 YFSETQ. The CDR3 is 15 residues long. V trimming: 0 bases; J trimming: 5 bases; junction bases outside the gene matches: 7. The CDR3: CASSLERTGSETQYF. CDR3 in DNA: TGCGCCAGCAGCTTGGAGCGGACAGGTAGCGAGACCCAGTACTTC.

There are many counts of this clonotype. The CDR3 DNA is TGTGCCAGCAAAATAAGACCGGGGAATGAGCAGTTCTTC. Encoded protein: CASKIRPGNEQFF. J is TRBJ2-1 and V is TRBV7-2; tentative D call: TRBD2 (5 bases). CDR1 SGHTA and CDR2 FQGNSA come from the germline V gene. This CDR3 comprises 13 residues. The V gene lost 7 bases and the J gene lost 7 bases, with 14 bases spanning the gap.

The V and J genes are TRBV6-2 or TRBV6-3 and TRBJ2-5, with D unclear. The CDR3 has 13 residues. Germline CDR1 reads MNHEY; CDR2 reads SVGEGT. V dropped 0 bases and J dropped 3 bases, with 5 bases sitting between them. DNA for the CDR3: TGTGCCAGCAGTTACTCGCCAGAAGAGACCCAGTACTTC. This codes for CASSYSPEETQYF.

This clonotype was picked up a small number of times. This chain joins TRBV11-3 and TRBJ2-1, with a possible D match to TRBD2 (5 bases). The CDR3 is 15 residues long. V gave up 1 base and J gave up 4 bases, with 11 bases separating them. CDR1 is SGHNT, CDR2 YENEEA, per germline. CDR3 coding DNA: TGTGCCAGCAGCTTAGCGAAAACTAGGTACAATGAGCAGTTCTTC. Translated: CASSLAKTRYNEQFF.

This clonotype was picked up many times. This CDR3 reads CASSLQRGNSPLHF. CDR3 sequence (DNA): TGTGCCAGCAGCTTACAGAGGGGGAATTCACCCCTCCACTTT. The chain carries TRBV7-2 and TRBJ1-6, with D maybe TRBD1 (6 bases). Trimming stripped 2 bases from V and 7 bases from J, with 9 bases between. The CDR3 has 14 residues. Germline CDR1 reads SGHTA; CDR2 reads FQGNSA.

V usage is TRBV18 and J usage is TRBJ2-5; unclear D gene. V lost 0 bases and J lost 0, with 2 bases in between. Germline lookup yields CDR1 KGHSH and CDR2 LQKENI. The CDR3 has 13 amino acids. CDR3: CASSPPDQETQYF. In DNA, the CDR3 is TGTGCCAGCTCACCACCAGACCAAGAGACCCAGTACTTC.

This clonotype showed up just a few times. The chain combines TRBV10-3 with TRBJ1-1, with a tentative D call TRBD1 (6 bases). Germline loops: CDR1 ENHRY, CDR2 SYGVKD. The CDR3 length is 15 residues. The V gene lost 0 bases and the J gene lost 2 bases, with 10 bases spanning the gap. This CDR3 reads CAISESRGINTEAFF. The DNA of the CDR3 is TGTGCCATCAGTGAGTCGAGGGGGATCAACACTGAAGCTTTCTTT.